This TCR beta chain was retrieved from a study of cytomegalovirus exposure and HLA in healthy donors. The study, taken as a whole, reports: Sequencing artifact likely explains a cluster of highly shared sequence variants. A later analysis showed TCR association rates differing by HLA locus, peaking at DRB1 and lowest at HLA-C. In a later analysis, productive TCRs from donors in an Asian-associated ancestry cluster reportedly carried fewer N-insertions than the cohort mean.

The CDR3 covers 15 residues. J gave up 5 bases and V 2 bases, and 5 bases lay outside the gene matches. Germline CDR1 and CDR2: SGHRS and YFSETQ. Details on this clone: Its cognate antigen is unknown.

Both 60 Vbeta primers and 13 Jbeta primers went into the PCR. Method: immunoSEQ multiplex PCR; TCRdb's copy keeps in-frame clones and lacks some. The sample contains just over 95,000 clones, about four fifths of which appear only once. The rearrangement joins TRBV5-1 to TRBJ2-1, with TRBD1 matching over 9 bases. Source material: PBMCs. The source is a woman aged 40 to 55 in good health and CMV-seropositive. In DNA, the CDR3 is TGCGCCAGCAGCTTTTGGGGACAGGGTCACAATGAGCAGTTCTTC. Amino acid sequence: CASSFWGQGHNEQFF.